These 22 T cell receptor beta chains were sequenced from one sample in a study of blood T cell repertoires in COVID-19. Only in-frame clones appear in the TCRdb table, and some are missing; sequencing was by immunoSEQ multiplex PCR. The sample lists roughly 190,000 clones; 85% to 90% were seen once. Source material: peripheral blood. The receptors originated from a woman aged 55-75 years with COVID-19, enrolled during active disease.

The CDR3 nucleotides are TGTGCCAGCAGCCCGACTAGCGGGACAAACGAGCAGTACTTC. Residues: CASSPTSGTNEQYF. The chain combines TRBV5-4 with TRBJ2-7; TRBD2 matches 11 bases. With V trimmed by 4 bases and J by 5 bases, 5 bases remained unmatched. The CDR3 has 14 amino acids. Germline CDR1 SGHNT, CDR2 YYREEE (reference sequence). The full variable domain, with the rest looked up from reference TRBV5-4 and TRBJ2-7, is ETGVTQSPTHLIKTRGQQVTLRCSSQSGHNTVSWYQQALGQGPQFIFQYYREEENGRGNFPPRFSGLQFPNYSSELNVNALELDDSALYLCASSPTSGTNEQYFGPGTRLTVT.

The chain recombines TRBV5-4 with TRBJ1-4, with D possibly TRBD1 on 5 matching bases. The length of the CDR3 is 15 residues. Germline CDR1 is SGHNT and CDR2 is YYREEE (reference sequence). V lost 3 bases and J lost 8, with 17 bases in between. The CDR3 nucleotides read TGTGCCAGCAGCTGGCAGGGTTCGCGGGGGGAAAAACTGTTTTTT. Translated: CASSWQGSRGEKLFF. The entire variable domain, with the rest obtained from reference TRBV5-4 and TRBJ1-4, is as follows: ETGVTQSPTHLIKTRGQQVTLRCSSQSGHNTVSWYQQALGQGPQFIFQYYREEENGRGNFPPRFSGLQFPNYSSELNVNALELDDSALYLCASSWQGSRGEKLFFGSGTQLSVL.

The chain combines TRBV9 with TRBJ2-3; tentative D call: TRBD2 (7 bases). CDR1 is SGDLS and CDR2 is YYNGEE in the germline V gene. The CDR3 is 14 amino acids. V was trimmed by 3 bases and J by 1 base, leaving 9 bases between them. The CDR3 region is CASSEGGGTDTQYF. The CDR3 nucleotides read TGTGCCAGCAGCGAGGGGGGGGGCACAGATACGCAGTATTTT.

This chain joins TRBV28 and TRBJ2-1; 7 bases match TRBD1. The CDR3 totals 14 residues. The germline CDR1 and CDR2 sequences are MDHEN and SYDVKM. V shed 5 bases, J shed 8 bases, and the junction held 9 bases outside the gene matches. DNA of the CDR3: TGTGCCAGCAGTCTCGGACAGGTACTGGATGAGCAGTTCTTC. It encodes CASSLGQVLDEQFF.

The rearrangement joins TRBV24-1 to TRBJ2-5; 7 positions agree with TRBD1. Germline-derived CDR1 and CDR2 are KGHDR and SFDVKD. Trimming removed 4 bases from V and 5 bases from J; junction bases left unmatched: 6. The CDR3 length is 14 residues. The CDR3: CATSDITGVETQYF. Here the CDR3 DNA reads TGTGCCACCAGTGACATAACAGGGGTCGAGACCCAGTACTTC.

This clone was detected only once. This chain links TRBV29-1 with TRBJ1-1; 11 nucleotides line up with TRBD1. CDR3 length: 14 residues. In germline, CDR1 is SQVTM, CDR2 ANQGSEA. The trim removed 7 bases at V and 7 bases at J, leaving 11 bases unmatched. The CDR3, as DNA: TGCAGCGATGGACAGGGGGCGATTTATGGTGAAGCTTTCTTT. Translation gives CSDGQGAIYGEAFF.

The J gene is TRBJ2-5, the V gene TRBV27, with D possibly matching TRBD2 (5 bases). The germline gives CDR1 MNHEY, CDR2 SMNVEV (reference sequence). Trimming pared 5 bases from V and 8 bases from J, leaving 18 bases between. CDR3 length equals 14 residues. The CDR3 here is CASSPRRGRTTQYF. The CDR3, as DNA: TGTGCCAGCAGTCCACGCCGCGGGCGGACTACCCAGTACTTC.

The rearrangement uses TRBV27 and TRBJ2-3, with 8 bases lining up with TRBD2. CDR1 and CDR2 (germline): MNHEY, SMNVEV (reference sequence). J lost 6 bases, V lost 1 base, and 6 bases had no gene match. The CDR3 spans 15 residues. The CDR3 coding sequence is TGTGCCAGCAGTTTATTCTTAGCGGGAACGGATACGCAGTATTTT. This translates into CASSLFLAGTDTQYF.

This sequence joins TRBV30 and TRBJ2-7; weak D call: TRBD1 (6 bases). This CDR3 contains 15 residues. The V end was cut by 0 bases, the J end by 3 bases, with 15 bases between. CDR1 is GTSNPN, CDR2 SVGIG, per germline (reference sequence). The CDR3 here is CAWSVKGDGLYEQYF. CDR3 nucleotide sequence: TGTGCCTGGAGTGTTAAGGGGGACGGACTCTACGAGCAGTACTTC.

This chain connects TRBV3-1 (or the pseudogene TRBV3-2) to TRBJ1-5; 8 bases agree with TRBD1. The CDR3 covers 20 residues. The germline gives CDR1 LGHDT, CDR2 YNNKEL (reference sequence). V lost 0 bases and J lost 2; bases outside the gene matches: 15. The CDR3 sequence is CASSQDKGVQGALGNQPQHF. In DNA, the CDR3 is TGTGCCAGCAGCCAAGATAAGGGGGTGCAGGGGGCTTTGGGCAATCAGCCCCAGCATTTT.

This chain connects TRBV18 to TRBJ1-2; TRBD1 is a possible D gene (5 bases). The V and J ends lost 3 bases and 11 bases respectively, with 13 bases between them. Germline V gene sequence: CDR1 KGHSH, CDR2 LQKENI. The CDR3 is 12 amino acids. The CDR3 loop reads CASSPRGRGYTF. CDR3 DNA sequence: TGTGCCAGCTCACCGAGGGGCCGGGGGTACACCTTC.

This clone was counted between two and nine times. The chain couples TRBV28 to TRBJ1-1, with D possibly being TRBD1 (6 bases). The V gene lost 2 bases and the J gene lost 5 bases, with 6 bases spanning the gap. This CDR3 contains 12 residues. From germline, CDR1 is MDHEN and CDR2 SYDVKM. CDR3 nucleotides: TGTGCCAGCAGTTTAGACAGGACTGAAGCTTTCTTT. It codes for CASSLDRTEAFF.

The rearrangement joins TRBV28 to TRBJ2-1; 11 nucleotides agree with TRBD2. Germline loops: CDR1 MDHEN, CDR2 SYDVKM. This CDR3 has 16 residues. V was pared by 6 bases and J by 4 bases, with 8 bases of the junction left unmatched. The CDR3 nucleotides read TGTGCCAGCAGCCGCGGGACTAGCGGAACTTACAATGAGCAGTTCTTC. It translates to CASSRGTSGTYNEQFF. Drawing the rest from reference TRBV28 and TRBJ2-1, the complete variable domain is DVKVTQSSRYLVKRTGEKVFLECVQDMDHENMFWYRQDPGLGLRLIYFSYDVKMKEKGDIPEGYSVSREKKERFSLILESASTNQTSMYLCASSRGTSGTYNEQFFGPGTRLTVL.

The V call is TRBV27, the J call TRBJ2-7; 10 bases line up with TRBD1. Per germline, CDR1 MNHEY and CDR2 SMNVEV (reference sequence). The CDR3 has 14 residues. Trimming at V came to 8 bases and at J to 6 bases, leaving 10 bases not matched to a gene. CDR3 sequence: CASGIRQGAGEQYF. The DNA for the CDR3 is TGTGCCAGCGGGATAAGACAGGGGGCGGGCGAGCAGTACTTC.

This clone turned up a few times. The J gene is TRBJ2-3, the V gene TRBV3-1 (or the pseudogene TRBV3-2); 7 bases are a match to TRBD2. Germline V gene data show CDR1 as LGHDT and CDR2 as YNNKEL (reference sequence). CDR3 length: 15 amino acids. V was pared by 0 bases and J by 4 bases, with 4 bases of the junction left unmatched. CDR3 in DNA: TGTGCCAGCAGCCAAGATATGGGGAGGGCAGATACGCAGTATTTT. This translates into CASSQDMGRADTQYF.

The rearrangement uses TRBV7-3 and TRBJ2-3, with TRBD2 matching 9 bases. CDR3 size: 18 residues. The trim removed 2 bases at V and 4 bases at J, leaving 13 bases unmatched. Germline lookup yields CDR1 SGHTA and CDR2 FQGTGA. CDR3 in DNA: TGTGCCAGCAGCTTACCCCCGCCGAGCGGGAGGTACTCAGATACGCAGTATTTT. Protein product: CASSLPPPSGRYSDTQYF.

This chain links TRBV7-2 with TRBJ2-1; 8 bases are a match to TRBD1. This CDR3 contains 15 residues. CDR1 is SGHTA and CDR2 is FQGNSA in the germline V gene. The trim removed 4 bases at V and 8 bases at J, leaving 10 bases unmatched. Written as DNA, the CDR3 is TGTGCCAGCAGCTCCGGACAGGGTTTAGTGGATGAGCAGTTCTTC. This gives the protein CASSSGQGLVDEQFF.

The chain uses TRBV10-3 and TRBJ2-7, with TRBD1 as a possible D gene (6 bases). The CDR3 has 13 residues. Germline V gene sequence: CDR1 ENHRY, CDR2 SYGVKD. V lost 7 bases and J lost 3, with 13 bases in between. The CDR3 reads CAINRAKGYEQYF. The CDR3 nucleotides are TGTGCCATCAACAGGGCAAAGGGCTACGAGCAGTACTTC.

This chain uses TRBV5-1 with TRBJ1-6; no clear D. CDR3 length equals 13 residues. The V end was cut by 9 bases, the J end by 5 bases, with 12 bases between. Germline V CDR1 and CDR2: SGHRS, YFSETQ. The CDR3 loop is CATRESHNSPLHF. Here the CDR3 DNA reads TGCGCCACTCGGGAAAGCCATAATTCACCCCTCCACTTT.

The rearrangement joins TRBV13 to TRBJ2-7; D perhaps matches TRBD2 (6 bases). V shed 4 bases and J shed 0 bases, with 10 bases lying between them. Germline loops: CDR1 PRHDT, CDR2 FYEKMQ (reference sequence). This CDR3 comprises 14 residues. CDR3 coding DNA: TGTGCCAGCAGCTCGGAGGGTACCTCCTACGAGCAGTACTTC. Encoded protein: CASSSEGTSYEQYF.

The V and J genes are TRBV6-5 and TRBJ1-5, with 11 bases fitting TRBD1. V shed 6 bases and J 6 bases; nucleotides not matched to a gene: 7. Germline assignment: CDR1 MNHEY and CDR2 SVGAGI. This CDR3 has 15 amino acids. The CDR3: CASRRGQGGGQPQHF. DNA for the CDR3: TGTGCCAGCAGGAGGGGACAGGGGGGCGGTCAGCCCCAGCATTTT.

CDR3 DNA sequence: TGTGCCGGGCAGGGGGCGCCCACCGGGGAGCTGTTTTTT. It codes for CAGQGAPTGELFF. The chain joins TRBV12-3 or TRBV12-4 to TRBJ2-2; 8 bases agree with TRBD1. The CDR3 consists of 13 residues. V lost 11 bases, J lost 4 bases, and 6 bases stayed unmatched.